Listed below are T cell receptor beta chains from one sample, sequenced in a study of cytomegalovirus exposure and HLA in healthy donors. TCRdb's table, derived via immunoSEQ multiplex PCR, lists solely in-frame clones and lacks some. The top ten hold 5.4% of the sample, which has about 63,000 clones, almost 75% seen once. Sample: PBMCs. Receptors were obtained from a man between 45 and 60 years old in good health and CMV-seronegative. Both conserved end residues are part of each CDR3. The D gene is left open where the match is weak. Clone sizes are given selectively: once, few, many, or a class where the clone is expanded.

j_call: TRBJ1-3
clone_size: few
d_call: -
v_call: TRBV4-1
cdr3_nt: TGCGCCAGCAGCCAAGGGCCGCTCTTATATTTT
cdr3_aa: CASSQGPLLYF

j_call: TRBJ2-1
clone_size: -
d_call: -
v_call: TRBV5-1
cdr3_nt: TGCGCCAGCAGCTTGGCAATAAGGCTAGCACAAGTGGATGAGCAGTTCTTC
cdr3_aa: CASSLAIRLAQVDEQFF

j_call: TRBJ2-5
clone_size: few
d_call: TRBD2
v_call: TRBV7-8
cdr3_nt: TGTGCCAGCAGCTTAAATGCGAAGGGTTGGGGGGGGGTAGAGACCCAGTACTTC
cdr3_aa: CASSLNAKGWGGVETQYF

j_call: TRBJ2-3
clone_size: few
d_call: TRBD2
v_call: TRBV19
cdr3_nt: TGTGCCAGTAGTATAGACCCGACTAGCGGGGTTTATAGCACAGATACGCAGTATTTT
cdr3_aa: CASSIDPTSGVYSTDTQYF

j_call: TRBJ1-1
clone_size: once
d_call: -
v_call: TRBV14
cdr3_nt: TGTGCCAGCAGCCAAGAGGTCGTCCGGACATCTGAAGCTTTCTTT
cdr3_aa: CASSQEVVRTSEAFF

j_call: TRBJ2-1
clone_size: -
d_call: -
v_call: TRBV21-1
cdr3_nt: TGTGCCAGCAGCAACAGGGGGTCCTACAATGAGCAGTTCTTC
cdr3_aa: CASSNRGSYNEQFF

j_call: TRBJ1-1
clone_size: -
d_call: -
v_call: TRBV6-1
cdr3_nt: TGTGCCAGCAGTAACACACAGGGATTAGGGGAAGCTTTCTTT
cdr3_aa: CASSNTQGLGEAFF

j_call: TRBJ2-7
clone_size: -
d_call: -
v_call: TRBV7-6
cdr3_nt: TGTGCCAGCAGCTTTACTGATTCCTACGAGCAGTACTTC
cdr3_aa: CASSFTDSYEQYF

j_call: TRBJ2-7
clone_size: -
d_call: -
v_call: TRBV5-4
cdr3_nt: TGTGCCAGCAGCTTGGGGTTCTCGACAGGTTACTACGAGCAGTACTTC
cdr3_aa: CASSLGFSTGYYEQYF

j_call: TRBJ1-6
clone_size: -
d_call: -
v_call: TRBV5-6
cdr3_nt: TGTGCCAGCAGCTTCTCACCCGGGAAGGGTGGTTCACCCCTCCACTTT
cdr3_aa: CASSFSPGKGGSPLHF

j_call: TRBJ1-5
clone_size: -
d_call: TRBD1
v_call: TRBV5-6
cdr3_nt: TGTGCCAGCAGCTTAACGAGGACAGGGTCCTTTCAGCCCCAGCATTTT
cdr3_aa: CASSLTRTGSFQPQHF

j_call: TRBJ1-2
clone_size: -
d_call: -
v_call: TRBV5-6
cdr3_nt: TGTGCCAGCAGCTTAAGCGGGGACCTGCGGTACACCTTC
cdr3_aa: CASSLSGDLRYTF

j_call: TRBJ1-2
clone_size: once
d_call: TRBD1
v_call: TRBV19
cdr3_nt: TGTGCCAGTAGTGCCGGGACAGGGGGCGCGAACTATGGCTACACCTTC
cdr3_aa: CASSAGTGGANYGYTF

j_call: TRBJ2-1
clone_size: -
d_call: TRBD2
v_call: TRBV6-6
cdr3_nt: TGTGCCAGCGGCCACGGGGGGGCGAATTACAATGAGCAGTTCTTC
cdr3_aa: CASGHGGANYNEQFF

j_call: TRBJ2-3
clone_size: -
d_call: -
v_call: TRBV2
cdr3_nt: TGTGCCAGCAGTGGAGGGGCGGGAAACACAGATACGCAGTATTTT
cdr3_aa: CASSGGAGNTDTQYF

j_call: TRBJ2-5
clone_size: -
d_call: TRBD1
v_call: TRBV7-2
cdr3_nt: TGTGCCAGCAGCTCCACCCCAGGGGGCCCGGGGACCCAGTACTTC
cdr3_aa: CASSSTPGGPGTQYF

j_call: TRBJ2-3
clone_size: -
d_call: -
v_call: TRBV25-1
cdr3_nt: TGTGCCAGGAGTGAGGTTCGGCGGGACACAGATACGCAGTATTTT
cdr3_aa: CARSEVRRDTDTQYF

j_call: TRBJ2-3
clone_size: few
d_call: -
v_call: TRBV10-1
cdr3_nt: TGCGCCAGCAGTGGACAGTCCCCAGATACGCAGTATTTT
cdr3_aa: CASSGQSPDTQYF

j_call: TRBJ1-6
clone_size: few
d_call: TRBD1
v_call: TRBV5-6
cdr3_nt: TGTGCCAGCAGCTTTAAGACAGGGGCCCTCAATTCACCCCTCCACTTT
cdr3_aa: CASSFKTGALNSPLHF

j_call: TRBJ2-6
clone_size: -
d_call: TRBD1
v_call: TRBV27
cdr3_nt: TGTGCCAGCAGGCCTACAGGGGGCGGTTTTGAGGCCAACGTCCTGACTTTC
cdr3_aa: CASRPTGGGFEANVLTF

j_call: TRBJ1-6
clone_size: -
d_call: TRBD1
v_call: TRBV7-2
cdr3_nt: TGTGCCAGCAGCTTAGGCCCCGAGACAGGGGAGTCCTATAATTCACCCCTCCACTTT
cdr3_aa: CASSLGPETGESYNSPLHF

j_call: TRBJ2-7
clone_size: -
d_call: TRBD1
v_call: TRBV5-6
cdr3_nt: TGTGCCAGCAGCCGGACCGGGACAGGGGATCTCGGGCAGTACTTC
cdr3_aa: CASSRTGTGDLGQYF

j_call: TRBJ1-2
clone_size: -
d_call: -
v_call: TRBV9
cdr3_nt: TGTGCCAGCAGCGTAGGGACAGTAGTATTCTATGGCTACCCCTTC
cdr3_aa: CASSVGTVVFYGYPF

j_call: TRBJ2-1
clone_size: -
d_call: TRBD2
v_call: TRBV2
cdr3_nt: TGTGCCAGCAGTGAATTAGCGGGGGTCAATGAGCAGTTCTTC
cdr3_aa: CASSELAGVNEQFF

j_call: TRBJ1-2
clone_size: -
d_call: TRBD1
v_call: TRBV10-2
cdr3_nt: TGCGCCAGCAGGGGACAGGACGCCTATGGCTACACCTTC
cdr3_aa: CASRGQDAYGYTF

j_call: TRBJ2-3
clone_size: -
d_call: -
v_call: TRBV11-2
cdr3_nt: TGTGTCAGCAGCTTAACAGCGGGGCCTATGGGGGCCACAGATACGCAGTATTTT
cdr3_aa: CVSSLTAGPMGATDTQYF

j_call: TRBJ1-5
clone_size: -
d_call: TRBD1
v_call: TRBV29-1
cdr3_nt: TGCAGCGTTGAAGACCCGGGACAGGACTCTCTGCATTTT
cdr3_aa: CSVEDPGQDSLHF

j_call: TRBJ1-2
clone_size: -
d_call: -
v_call: TRBV7-2
cdr3_nt: TGTGCCAGCAGCTTTGGGGGGGGAGGCTACACCTTC
cdr3_aa: CASSFGGGGYTF

j_call: TRBJ1-3
clone_size: few
d_call: TRBD1
v_call: TRBV5-4
cdr3_nt: TGTGCCAGCTGGGGCCAGGGGGGTGGAAACACCATATATTTT
cdr3_aa: CASWGQGGGNTIYF

j_call: TRBJ2-2
clone_size: -
d_call: -
v_call: TRBV19
cdr3_nt: TGTGCCAGTAGTATCGCGGGGGCGCTTGCCGGGGAGCTGTTTTTT
cdr3_aa: CASSIAGALAGELFF

j_call: TRBJ2-7
clone_size: -
d_call: TRBD1
v_call: TRBV5-4
cdr3_nt: TGTGCCAGCAGTTTAACGCACAGGGGGAACGAGCAGTACTTC
cdr3_aa: CASSLTHRGNEQYF

j_call: TRBJ1-2
clone_size: -
d_call: TRBD1
v_call: TRBV11-2
cdr3_nt: TGTGCCAGCAGCTCCCGGGACAGGAGTCATGGCTACACCTTC
cdr3_aa: CASSSRDRSHGYTF

j_call: TRBJ1-2
clone_size: -
d_call: -
v_call: TRBV5-1
cdr3_nt: TGCGCCAGCAGCTTGGTTGGGGCTGGCTACACCTTC
cdr3_aa: CASSLVGAGYTF

j_call: TRBJ2-3
clone_size: -
d_call: -
v_call: TRBV11-3
cdr3_nt: TGTGCCAGCAGTCGCGACTCAGATACGCAGTATTTT
cdr3_aa: CASSRDSDTQYF

j_call: TRBJ1-1
clone_size: -
d_call: TRBD1
v_call: TRBV9
cdr3_nt: TGTGCCAGCAGCGTAGGAGGGGGCCCTGAAGCTTTCTTT
cdr3_aa: CASSVGGGPEAFF

j_call: TRBJ1-4
clone_size: -
d_call: -
v_call: TRBV13
cdr3_nt: TGTGCCAGCAGCTCCTCGGACCGGGGGACTAATGAAAAACTGTTTTTT
cdr3_aa: CASSSSDRGTNEKLFF

j_call: TRBJ2-7
clone_size: -
d_call: -
v_call: TRBV12-5
cdr3_nt: TGTGCTAGTGCTACCCTGGGGCAAACCTACGATCAGTACTTC
cdr3_aa: CASATLGQTYDQYF

j_call: TRBJ1-1
clone_size: -
d_call: -
v_call: TRBV15
cdr3_nt: TGTGCCACCAGCAGAGAGGGGGCTAGGAACACTGAAGCTTTCTTT
cdr3_aa: CATSREGARNTEAFF

j_call: TRBJ2-7
clone_size: -
d_call: TRBD1
v_call: TRBV5-6
cdr3_nt: TGTGCCAGCAGCCAAGAGGGACAGAGCTCCTACGAGCAGTACTTC
cdr3_aa: CASSQEGQSSYEQYF

j_call: TRBJ2-6
clone_size: -
d_call: -
v_call: TRBV30
cdr3_nt: TGTGCCTGGAGTGTACGGGTAGGGGCTGGGGCCAACGTCCTGACTTTC
cdr3_aa: CAWSVRVGAGANVLTF

j_call: TRBJ1-1
clone_size: -
d_call: -
v_call: TRBV11-2
cdr3_nt: TGTGCCAGCAGCTTAGAGCTTTGGGGGGCTGAAGCTTTCTTT
cdr3_aa: CASSLELWGAEAFF

j_call: TRBJ2-5
clone_size: -
d_call: -
v_call: TRBV7-3
cdr3_nt: TGTGCCAGCAGCTTAGGCAGGTTACAGACCCAGTACTTC
cdr3_aa: CASSLGRLQTQYF

j_call: TRBJ2-7
clone_size: -
d_call: -
v_call: TRBV11-2
cdr3_nt: TGTGCCAGCAGCTTAGCTCCTTCCTACGAGCAGTACTTC
cdr3_aa: CASSLAPSYEQYF

j_call: TRBJ1-5
clone_size: few
d_call: -
v_call: TRBV6-1
cdr3_nt: TGTGCCAGCAGTGAACGCGGGCCCCAGCATTTT
cdr3_aa: CASSERGPQHF

j_call: TRBJ2-6
clone_size: few
d_call: TRBD1
v_call: TRBV25-1
cdr3_nt: TGTGCCAGCAGTGCCCAGACAGGGGGCGTCTCTGGGGCCAACGTCCTGACTTTC
cdr3_aa: CASSAQTGGVSGANVLTF

j_call: TRBJ1-2
clone_size: -
d_call: -
v_call: TRBV21-1
cdr3_nt: TGTGCCAGCAGCAAGACGGGGAACGTGACGAATGGCTACACCTTC
cdr3_aa: CASSKTGNVTNGYTF

j_call: TRBJ2-3
clone_size: -
d_call: TRBD2
v_call: TRBV7-3
cdr3_nt: TGTGCCAGCAGCTTTGGCGGGGGGAACACAGATACGCAGTATTTT
cdr3_aa: CASSFGGGNTDTQYF

j_call: TRBJ1-2
clone_size: once
d_call: -
v_call: TRBV10-2
cdr3_nt: TGCGCCAGCAGTCCCCCCTTCGTTAACTATGGCTACACCTTC
cdr3_aa: CASSPPFVNYGYTF

j_call: TRBJ2-7
clone_size: -
d_call: TRBD2
v_call: TRBV2
cdr3_nt: TGTGCCAGCAGGGCCAAGACTAGCGTGTGGGACGAGCAGTACTTC
cdr3_aa: CASRAKTSVWDEQYF

j_call: TRBJ2-1
clone_size: -
d_call: -
v_call: TRBV6-1
cdr3_nt: TGTGCCAGCAGTAAACTACTAAGCTCCTACAATGAGCAGTTCTTC
cdr3_aa: CASSKLLSSYNEQFF

j_call: TRBJ2-7
clone_size: -
d_call: -
v_call: TRBV2
cdr3_nt: TGTGCCAGCAGCGGAGGGACGGGAAAGTACGAGCAGTACTTC
cdr3_aa: CASSGGTGKYEQYF

j_call: TRBJ2-5
clone_size: -
d_call: -
v_call: TRBV6-5
cdr3_nt: TGTGCCAGCAGTTACTCGAGGGGCAGGGGAGAGACCCAGTACTTC
cdr3_aa: CASSYSRGRGETQYF

j_call: TRBJ2-7
clone_size: -
d_call: TRBD1
v_call: TRBV5-1
cdr3_nt: TGCGCCAGCAGCTTTGAACTGGGACAGGGGTACGAGCAGTACTTC
cdr3_aa: CASSFELGQGYEQYF

j_call: TRBJ2-7
clone_size: -
d_call: TRBD2
v_call: TRBV18
cdr3_nt: TGTGCCAGCTCGAGGACTAGTCTCTACGAGCAGTACTTC
cdr3_aa: CASSRTSLYEQYF

j_call: TRBJ1-5
clone_size: -
d_call: -
v_call: TRBV7-7
cdr3_nt: TGTGCTAGCAGCTTAGCGATTAACCGGGGCAATCAGCCCCAGCATTTT
cdr3_aa: CASSLAINRGNQPQHF